The 25 T cell receptor beta chains given below trace back to one sample, sequenced in a study of high-grade serous ovarian cancer treatment subgroups. TCRdb's table, derived via immunoSEQ multiplex PCR, lists solely in-frame clones and lacks some. The table has around 30,000 clones, about 81% seen once; the top ten hold under 2.5%. Tumor samples were obtained before definitive surgery or chemotherapy. The specimen sequenced was tumor tissue. These receptors originate from a human donor with high-grade serous ovarian cancer.

In its sample, this clone was seen once. V gene TRBV4-2 combines with J gene TRBJ2-1; 13 nucleotides agree with TRBD2. Trimming removed 4 bases from V and 6 bases from J; junction bases left unmatched: 9. CDR3 size: 17 residues. Germline loops: CDR1 LGHNA, CDR2 YNFKEQ. The CDR3 sequence: CASSPGLAGNGRNEQFF. The CDR3, as DNA: TGTGCCAGCAGCCCGGGACTAGCGGGAAATGGGCGCAATGAGCAGTTCTTC.

The rearrangement uses TRBV28 and TRBJ2-2, with a possible D match to TRBD2 (6 bases). V lost 5 bases, J lost 1 base, and 8 bases lay in between. There are 14 residues in the CDR3. Germline V gene sequence: CDR1 MDHEN, CDR2 SYDVKM. The CDR3 DNA follows: TGTGCCAGCAGTGACGGGGGGAACACCGGGGAGCTGTTTTTT. It encodes CASSDGGNTGELFF.

The chain is built from TRBV7-8 and TRBJ1-2; 12 nucleotides agree with TRBD1. Trimming at V came to 0 bases and at J to 8 bases, leaving 10 bases not matched to a gene. The CDR3 totals 17 residues. Germline V gene sequence: CDR1 SGHVS, CDR2 FQNEAQ. The CDR3 is CASSLADPGQGARGYTF. The CDR3 bases are TGTGCCAGCAGCTTAGCCGATCCGGGACAGGGGGCGCGGGGCTACACCTTC.

The V gene is TRBV6-5, the J gene TRBJ1-1; D might be TRBD1 (5 bases). V dropped 2 bases and J dropped 11 bases, with 18 bases sitting between them. The CDR3 covers 14 residues. From germline, CDR1 is MNHEY and CDR2 SVGAGI. As DNA, the CDR3 is TGTGCCAGCAGTTACCCAGGAGGGGCCGGGGGTGCTTTCTTT. Protein: CASSYPGGAGGAFF.

The chain is built from TRBV6-5 and TRBJ2-7; D perhaps matches TRBD1 (6 bases). The CDR3 contains 15 residues. Trimming took 2 bases from V and 3 from J, leaving 14 bases between them. Per germline, CDR1 MNHEY and CDR2 SVGAGI. As DNA, the CDR3 is TGTGCCAGCAGTTACCCGGGACAACTACACTACGAGCAGTACTTC. Encoded protein: CASSYPGQLHYEQYF.

This clone was observed a handful of times. The chain recombines TRBV6-6 with TRBJ1-1; D gene unclear. This CDR3 is 13 amino acids long. Germline V gene sequence: CDR1 MNHNY, CDR2 SVGAGI (reference sequence). Trimming cost V 2 bases and J 7 bases, with 11 bases left between them. The CDR3 reads CASSYTGPNEAFF. CDR3 in DNA: TGTGCCAGCAGTTACACGGGCCCTAATGAAGCTTTCTTT.

The gene calls are TRBV4-2 and TRBJ2-7; D possibly matches TRBD1 or TRBD2 (5 bases each). The CDR3 sequence is 17 residues long. The ends were cut back, 3 bases at V and 2 bases at J, with 20 bases in the middle. Germline V gene sequence: CDR1 LGHNA, CDR2 YNFKEQ. CDR3 sequence reads: CASSHPGETGAAYEQYF. Here the CDR3 DNA reads TGTGCCAGCAGCCATCCCGGGGAGACCGGGGCGGCCTACGAGCAGTACTTC.

The V and J genes are TRBV5-1 and TRBJ2-2, with 7 positions matching TRBD1. CDR3 size: 15 residues. Germline CDR1 is SGHRS and CDR2 is YFSETQ. Trimming at V came to 4 bases and at J to 2 bases, leaving 5 bases not matched to a gene. The CDR3 loop is CASSMGTVNTGELFF. DNA of the CDR3: TGCGCCAGCAGCATGGGGACAGTTAACACCGGGGAGCTGTTTTTT.

V gene TRBV13 combines with J gene TRBJ1-2, with 8 bases that match TRBD1. After removal of 6 bases from V and 2 bases from J, the junction contained 5 bases not matched to a gene. Germline CDR1 PRHDT, CDR2 FYEKMQ (reference sequence). CDR3 size: 14 residues. For the CDR3, the DNA is TGTGCCAGCAGGGATCGGACAGGGAACTATGGCTACACCTTC. It codes for CASRDRTGNYGYTF.

V usage is TRBV29-1 and J usage is TRBJ1-2; D is unclear. V was cut by 3 bases and J by 6 bases, with 11 bases left in between. Per germline, CDR1 SQVTM and CDR2 ANQGSEA. The CDR3 is 12 amino acids. The CDR3 loop is CSVDAGWHGYTF. The CDR3 coding sequence is TGCAGCGTTGACGCAGGTTGGCATGGCTACACCTTC.

The V gene is TRBV29-1, the J gene TRBJ2-3, with TRBD2 matching 9 bases. The CDR3 runs 16 residues. Per germline, CDR1 SQVTM and CDR2 ANQGSEA. V shed 5 bases, J shed 0 bases, and the junction held 9 bases outside the gene matches. CDR3 nucleotides: TGCAGCGTTTGGGTGCGGGAGGGACCTAGCACAGATACGCAGTATTTT. The encoded protein is CSVWVREGPSTDTQYF.

The rearrangement uses TRBV27 and TRBJ1-1; the D gene is possibly TRBD1 (5 bases). Germline values: CDR1 MNHEY, CDR2 SMNVEV (reference sequence). This CDR3 region has 15 residues. Trimming pared 5 bases from V and 5 bases from J, leaving 18 bases between. This CDR3 is CASSRNSGRGTEAFF. CDR3 coding DNA: TGTGCCAGCAGTAGAAACAGTGGCCGGGGGACTGAAGCTTTCTTT.

This chain uses TRBV30 with TRBJ1-2; D is ambiguous. Germline CDR1 is GTSNPN and CDR2 is SVGIG (reference sequence). CDR3 length equals 11 residues. V gave up 2 bases and J gave up 6 bases, with 7 bases separating them. The DNA of the CDR3 is TGTGCCTGGAGTAGGGTGGATGGCTACACCTTC. Protein sequence: CAWSRVDGYTF.

The chain links TRBV19 to TRBJ2-7, with D tentatively TRBD1 (6 bases). The CDR3 has 15 residues. The germline gives CDR1 LNHDA, CDR2 SQIVND (reference sequence). With 5 bases removed from V and 3 bases from J, the gap between germline ends came to 17 bases. The CDR3 nucleotides are TGTGCCAGTAGTCGGCCCTCACAGGGTATCTACGAGCAGTACTTC. Translating gives CASSRPSQGIYEQYF.

J is TRBJ1-5 and V is TRBV5-8; TRBD1 aligns across 7 bases. The J segment lost 7 bases and the V segment lost 4 bases, leaving 11 bases of the junction unmatched. Germline assignment: CDR1 SGHTS and CDR2 YDEGEE. The CDR3 length is 15 residues. In nucleotides, the CDR3 is TGTGCCAGCAGCGTCGGACAGGCGGAAGGACAGCCCCAGCATTTT. Its translation is CASSVGQAEGQPQHF.

V and J are TRBV14 and TRBJ1-2; no reliable D call. This CDR3 comprises 13 residues. The V gene lost 1 base and the J gene lost 2 bases, with 5 bases spanning the gap. Per germline, CDR1 SGHDN and CDR2 FVKESK. CDR3 residues: CASSQARNYGYTF. CDR3 in DNA: TGTGCCAGCAGCCAAGCACGGAACTATGGCTACACCTTC.

The V call is TRBV7-2, the J call TRBJ1-3; possibly TRBD1 for D (5 bases). V gave up 5 bases and J gave up 0 bases, with 11 bases separating them. This CDR3 comprises 15 residues. Germline CDR1 SGHTA, CDR2 FQGNSA. As DNA, the CDR3 is TGTGCCAGCAGCGGACACTTTCGCTCTGGAAACACCATATATTTT. Its translation: CASSGHFRSGNTIYF.

The chain links TRBV5-1 to TRBJ2-2, with 9 bases fitting TRBD2. V was clipped by 4 bases and J by 4 bases; unmatched bases: 8. CDR3 length equals 16 residues. Germline V gene sequence: CDR1 SGHRS, CDR2 YFSETQ. CDR3 nucleotide sequence: TGCGCCAGCAGCCCCGGGGGACTAGCTCTCACCGGGGAGCTGTTTTTT. Translated: CASSPGGLALTGELFF.

The gene calls are TRBV5-5 and TRBJ1-6; D not resolved. Per germline, CDR1 SGHKS and CDR2 YYEKEE (reference sequence). The V end was cut by 0 bases, the J end by 7 bases, with 5 bases between. The CDR3 loop spans 13 amino acids. In nucleotides, the CDR3 is TGTGCCAGCAGCTTGGGCGGCAATTCACCCCTCCACTTT. This codes for CASSLGGNSPLHF.

V usage is TRBV2 and J usage is TRBJ1-1; TRBD1 matches 8 bases. CDR3 length: 17 residues. CDR1 is SNHLY, CDR2 FYNNEI, per germline. The V segment lost 5 bases and the J segment 0 bases; nucleotides outside the gene matches: 11. The CDR3, as DNA: TGTGCCAGCAGTCATACAGGGGGACCAAAGATGAACACTGAAGCTTTCTTT. It codes for CASSHTGGPKMNTEAFF.

This rearrangement joins TRBV7-8 to TRBJ1-4; unclear D gene. The germline V gene has CDR1 SGHVS and CDR2 FQNEAQ. The CDR3 totals 16 residues. Trimming left V 5 bases short and J 0 bases short, with 13 bases between. CDR3 DNA sequence: TGTGCCAGCAGCGCCACCGACTTTGCAACTAATGAAAAACTGTTTTTT. This gives the protein CASSATDFATNEKLFF.

This chain uses TRBV27 with TRBJ2-7; unclear D gene. This CDR3 is built from 15 residues. Per germline, CDR1 MNHEY and CDR2 SMNVEV (reference sequence). V was trimmed by 6 bases and J by 0 bases, leaving 15 bases between them. CDR3 DNA sequence: TGTGCCAGCAGGACATCCTTAGGGCTCTCCTACGAGCAGTACTTC. This encodes CASRTSLGLSYEQYF.

The chain joins TRBV28 to TRBJ2-7, with D uncertain. The V gene's germline CDR1 is MDHEN and CDR2 SYDVKM. The CDR3 extends over 14 amino acids. Trimming pared 4 bases from V and 5 bases from J, leaving 15 bases between. CDR3 nucleotide sequence: TGTGCCAGCAGTTCGACCTTCCTCTTCCACGAGCAGTACTTC. Amino acids: CASSSTFLFHEQYF.

This clone appeared a few times. The rearrangement uses TRBV6-4 and TRBJ1-5; 7 bases are shared with TRBD1. Germline CDR1 reads MRHNA; CDR2 reads SNTAGT. This CDR3 has 13 residues. V was clipped by 6 bases and J by 7 bases; unmatched bases: 6. The CDR3 sequence is CASRGTGVQPQHF. The CDR3 nucleotides read TGTGCCAGCAGGGGAACAGGGGTCCAGCCCCAGCATTTT.

The V and J genes are TRBV5-1 and TRBJ1-4, with no clear D. Germline lookup yields CDR1 SGHRS and CDR2 YFSETQ. The CDR3 is 15 amino acids. Trimming left V 0 bases short and J 4 bases short, with 10 bases between. This chain's CDR3 is CASSLVLGNNEKLFF. The CDR3 coding sequence is TGCGCCAGCAGCTTGGTACTGGGGAATAATGAAAAACTGTTTTTT.